These T cell receptor beta chains were read from a single sample in a study of blood T cell repertoires in COVID-19. Sequencing used immunoSEQ multiplex PCR; TCRdb keeps in-frame clones, though not all of them. The sample lists 200,000 to 300,000 clones, around 82% occurring once. Sequences were obtained from peripheral blood. Receptors were obtained from a woman between 65 and 79 years old with acute or convalescent COVID-19. Both conserved end residues are part of each CDR3. Fields, in order: J gene, clone size, V gene, D gene, CDR3 DNA, CDR3 protein. A D gene is named only where the DNA matches it firmly. Clone size is given for some rows only: seen once, a few or many times, or a class if the clone is expanded.

j_gene: TRBJ1-6
abundance: -
v_gene: TRBV28
d_gene: -
CDR3nt: TGTGCCAGCAGTTTAAGATACAATAATTCACCCCTCCACTTT
CDR3aa: CASSLRYNNSPLHF

j_gene: TRBJ1-6
abundance: -
v_gene: TRBV19
d_gene: -
CDR3nt: TGTGCCACGGGGATACAGGGTTATAATTCACCCCTCCACTTT
CDR3aa: CATGIQGYNSPLHF

j_gene: TRBJ2-2
abundance: -
v_gene: TRBV6-6
d_gene: TRBD2
CDR3nt: TGTGCCAGCAGAGGACTAGCGGGGGGGCCCCGGGAGCTGTTTTTT
CDR3aa: CASRGLAGGPRELFF

j_gene: TRBJ1-6
abundance: -
v_gene: TRBV30
d_gene: TRBD1
CDR3nt: TGTGCCTGGATTTCAGGGGGCGCATTAACACCCCTCCACTTT
CDR3aa: CAWISGGALTPLHF

j_gene: TRBJ1-2
abundance: -
v_gene: TRBV4-1
d_gene: -
CDR3nt: TGCGCCAGCAGCCAATCCTCGGGACGGGACATCTATGGCTACACCTTC
CDR3aa: CASSQSSGRDIYGYTF

j_gene: TRBJ1-2
abundance: -
v_gene: TRBV24-1
d_gene: TRBD1
CDR3nt: TGTGCCACCAGTGCGGCAGGGGGTCCCTATGGCTACACCTTC
CDR3aa: CATSAAGGPYGYTF

j_gene: TRBJ2-7
abundance: -
v_gene: TRBV5-1
d_gene: -
CDR3nt: TGCGCCAGCAGCTTGGGCAGGGGCCATAGCTCCTACGAGCAGTACTTC
CDR3aa: CASSLGRGHSSYEQYF

j_gene: TRBJ2-1
abundance: -
v_gene: TRBV5-1
d_gene: TRBD1
CDR3nt: TGCGCCAGCAGCTTGGGACAGGGGAGAAGGAATGAGCAGTTCTTC
CDR3aa: CASSLGQGRRNEQFF

j_gene: TRBJ2-2
abundance: -
v_gene: TRBV27
d_gene: -
CDR3nt: TGTGCCAGCAGTTTGAGGACCGGGGAGCTGTTTTTT
CDR3aa: CASSLRTGELFF

j_gene: TRBJ1-4
abundance: -
v_gene: TRBV6-5
d_gene: TRBD1
CDR3nt: TGTGCCAGCAGGTGGGACAGCAGGGTTGAAAAACTGTTTTTT
CDR3aa: CASRWDSRVEKLFF

j_gene: TRBJ1-5
abundance: -
v_gene: TRBV7-2
d_gene: -
CDR3nt: TGTGCCAGCAGCTCCAACCAGGGGAAGCCCCAGCATTTT
CDR3aa: CASSSNQGKPQHF

j_gene: TRBJ2-7
abundance: -
v_gene: TRBV28
d_gene: -
CDR3nt: TGTGCCAGCAGCCGTACTGGTCAATACGAGCAGTACTTC
CDR3aa: CASSRTGQYEQYF

j_gene: TRBJ2-7
abundance: -
v_gene: TRBV7-2
d_gene: TRBD1
CDR3nt: TGTGCCAGCAGCTTAGCAGGGTCGGGACAGTTTTTCTACGAGCAGTACTTC
CDR3aa: CASSLAGSGQFFYEQYF

j_gene: TRBJ1-5
abundance: -
v_gene: TRBV27
d_gene: -
CDR3nt: TGTGCCAGCAGCCAAGACAAAAAATATCAGCCCCAGCATTTT
CDR3aa: CASSQDKKYQPQHF

j_gene: TRBJ2-7
abundance: -
v_gene: TRBV6-2/TRBV6-3
d_gene: -
CDR3nt: TGTGCCAGCAGTTACTCGAGGGGACACCTACCCTACGAGCAGTACTTC
CDR3aa: CASSYSRGHLPYEQYF

j_gene: TRBJ1-1
abundance: -
v_gene: TRBV3-1/TRBV3-2
d_gene: -
CDR3nt: TGTGCCAGCAGCCAACCACAGGGGAACACTGAAGCTTTCTTT
CDR3aa: CASSQPQGNTEAFF

j_gene: TRBJ2-5
abundance: -
v_gene: TRBV3-1/TRBV3-2
d_gene: -
CDR3nt: TGTGCCAGCAGCCAAGATCTCCAAGAGACCCAGTACTTC
CDR3aa: CASSQDLQETQYF

j_gene: TRBJ2-7
abundance: once
v_gene: TRBV5-1
d_gene: -
CDR3nt: TGCGCCAGCAGCTTGGGGGGGCCCTACGAGCAGTACTTC
CDR3aa: CASSLGGPYEQYF

j_gene: TRBJ1-2
abundance: -
v_gene: TRBV30
d_gene: -
CDR3nt: TGTGCCTGGAGTGCTGCGGGTGGCTACACCTTC
CDR3aa: CAWSAAGGYTF

j_gene: TRBJ2-3
abundance: -
v_gene: TRBV5-1
d_gene: -
CDR3nt: TGCGCCAGCCGGGTGACTAGAAGCACAGATACGCAGTATTTT
CDR3aa: CASRVTRSTDTQYF

j_gene: TRBJ1-1
abundance: -
v_gene: TRBV6-2/TRBV6-3
d_gene: -
CDR3nt: TGTGCCAGCAGTTATACGAGGAACACTGAAGCTTTCTTT
CDR3aa: CASSYTRNTEAFF

j_gene: TRBJ1-1
abundance: -
v_gene: TRBV6-5
d_gene: TRBD1
CDR3nt: TGTGCCAGCAGTTCCGAACAGGGGTACTATGGCACTGAAGCTTTCTTT
CDR3aa: CASSSEQGYYGTEAFF

j_gene: TRBJ1-1
abundance: -
v_gene: TRBV10-3
d_gene: -
CDR3nt: TGTGCCATCAGTGAGGGGAGGGGACGATTCACTGAAGCTTTCTTT
CDR3aa: CAISEGRGRFTEAFF

j_gene: TRBJ1-4
abundance: -
v_gene: TRBV28
d_gene: -
CDR3nt: TGTGCCAGCAGTTTAGCAGGGCGTAATGAAAAACTGTTTTTT
CDR3aa: CASSLAGRNEKLFF

j_gene: TRBJ2-5
abundance: -
v_gene: TRBV14
d_gene: -
CDR3nt: TGTGCCAGCAGCCAAGGGACACAAGAGACCCAGTACTTC
CDR3aa: CASSQGTQETQYF

j_gene: TRBJ2-1
abundance: -
v_gene: TRBV10-3
d_gene: TRBD1
CDR3nt: TGTGCCATTACAGGGGATGGTGTTGAGCAGTTCTTC
CDR3aa: CAITGDGVEQFF

j_gene: TRBJ2-7
abundance: -
v_gene: TRBV28
d_gene: TRBD2
CDR3nt: TGTGCCAGCAGTTCGGGGGGGCCCTCCTACGAGCAGTACTTC
CDR3aa: CASSSGGPSYEQYF

j_gene: TRBJ1-5
abundance: -
v_gene: TRBV7-2
d_gene: -
CDR3nt: TGTGCCAGCAGTTCGAACGCGGGACAGCCCCAGCATTTT
CDR3aa: CASSSNAGQPQHF

j_gene: TRBJ1-2
abundance: -
v_gene: TRBV12-3/TRBV12-4
d_gene: -
CDR3nt: TGTGCCAGCAGTTTAATTTCCAGGGGCTACACCTTC
CDR3aa: CASSLISRGYTF

j_gene: TRBJ1-2
abundance: -
v_gene: TRBV27
d_gene: -
CDR3nt: TGTGCCAGCAGTCTTAACCCTGACAGCGTCTATGGCTACACCTTC
CDR3aa: CASSLNPDSVYGYTF

j_gene: TRBJ2-1
abundance: -
v_gene: TRBV19
d_gene: -
CDR3nt: TGTGCCAGTAGTACCCCTCCTCCCAATGAGCAGTTCTTC
CDR3aa: CASSTPPPNEQFF

j_gene: TRBJ2-7
abundance: few
v_gene: TRBV21-1
d_gene: -
CDR3nt: TGTGCCAGCAGCAAAGATATGGCAGTTCGAGAGCAGTACTTC
CDR3aa: CASSKDMAVREQYF

j_gene: TRBJ1-3
abundance: -
v_gene: TRBV18
d_gene: TRBD1
CDR3nt: TGTGCCAGCTCACCACAAGTAGCGGGACAGGGTCTCTCTGGAAACACCATATATTTT
CDR3aa: CASSPQVAGQGLSGNTIYF

j_gene: TRBJ2-7
abundance: -
v_gene: TRBV27
d_gene: TRBD1
CDR3nt: TGTGCCAGCAGTTTATATCCGGGACAGGCAGGGGGCTACGAGCAGTACTTC
CDR3aa: CASSLYPGQAGGYEQYF

j_gene: TRBJ1-2
abundance: once
v_gene: TRBV7-2
d_gene: -
CDR3nt: TGTGCCAGCAGCTTAGACAGTAAATATGGCTACACCTTC
CDR3aa: CASSLDSKYGYTF

j_gene: TRBJ1-6
abundance: -
v_gene: TRBV30
d_gene: TRBD1
CDR3nt: TGTGCCTGGAGTGGGACAGGGCGCTCCTATAATTCACCCCTCCACTTT
CDR3aa: CAWSGTGRSYNSPLHF

j_gene: TRBJ2-1
abundance: -
v_gene: TRBV7-2
d_gene: TRBD2
CDR3nt: TGTGCCAGCAGCCCCGCGGGACTAGCGGGTAATGAGCAGTTCTTC
CDR3aa: CASSPAGLAGNEQFF

j_gene: TRBJ2-3
abundance: -
v_gene: TRBV27
d_gene: -
CDR3nt: TGTGCCAGCAGTACCGGTGGTGCGACAGATACGCAGTATTTT
CDR3aa: CASSTGGATDTQYF

j_gene: TRBJ1-5
abundance: -
v_gene: TRBV10-2
d_gene: -
CDR3nt: TGCGCCAGCAGTGGGGGGCCGGGGAGCAATCAGCCCCAGCATTTT
CDR3aa: CASSGGPGSNQPQHF

j_gene: TRBJ1-1
abundance: -
v_gene: TRBV27
d_gene: -
CDR3nt: TGTGCCAGCAGTTTATTCCGGGGGACTGAAGCTTTCTTT
CDR3aa: CASSLFRGTEAFF

j_gene: TRBJ1-4
abundance: -
v_gene: TRBV19
d_gene: TRBD1
CDR3nt: TGTGCCAGTAGTTTACTGACAGGGGGAGAAAAACTGTTTTTT
CDR3aa: CASSLLTGGEKLFF

j_gene: TRBJ1-6
abundance: -
v_gene: TRBV12-3/TRBV12-4
d_gene: -
CDR3nt: TGTGCCAGCAACCGGGGAGGTTGGGGACCCCTCCACTTT
CDR3aa: CASNRGGWGPLHF

j_gene: TRBJ2-6
abundance: -
v_gene: TRBV27
d_gene: -
CDR3nt: TGTGCCAGCAGTTTAACTATCGCCGGGGCCAACGTCCTGACTTTC
CDR3aa: CASSLTIAGANVLTF

j_gene: TRBJ2-7
abundance: once
v_gene: TRBV5-1
d_gene: -
CDR3nt: TGCGCCAGCAGCTCCCGACAGGGAGGCTCCTACGAGCAGTACTTC
CDR3aa: CASSSRQGGSYEQYF